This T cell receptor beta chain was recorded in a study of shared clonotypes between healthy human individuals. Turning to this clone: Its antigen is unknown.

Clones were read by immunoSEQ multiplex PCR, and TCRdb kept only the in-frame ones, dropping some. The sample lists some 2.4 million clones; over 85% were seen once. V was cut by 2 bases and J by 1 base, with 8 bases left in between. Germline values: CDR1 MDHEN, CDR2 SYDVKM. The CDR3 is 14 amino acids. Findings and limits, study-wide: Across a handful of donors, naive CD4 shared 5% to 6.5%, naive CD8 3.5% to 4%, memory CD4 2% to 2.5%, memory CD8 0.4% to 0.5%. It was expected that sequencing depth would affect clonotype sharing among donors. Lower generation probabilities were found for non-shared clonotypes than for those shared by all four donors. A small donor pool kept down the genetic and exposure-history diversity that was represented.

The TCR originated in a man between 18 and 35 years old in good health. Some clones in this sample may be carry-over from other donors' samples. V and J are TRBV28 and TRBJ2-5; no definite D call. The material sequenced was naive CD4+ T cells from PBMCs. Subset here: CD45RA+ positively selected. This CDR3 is CASSLGPVQETQYF. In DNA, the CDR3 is TGTGCCAGCAGTTTAGGGCCCGTCCAAGAGACCCAGTACTTC.